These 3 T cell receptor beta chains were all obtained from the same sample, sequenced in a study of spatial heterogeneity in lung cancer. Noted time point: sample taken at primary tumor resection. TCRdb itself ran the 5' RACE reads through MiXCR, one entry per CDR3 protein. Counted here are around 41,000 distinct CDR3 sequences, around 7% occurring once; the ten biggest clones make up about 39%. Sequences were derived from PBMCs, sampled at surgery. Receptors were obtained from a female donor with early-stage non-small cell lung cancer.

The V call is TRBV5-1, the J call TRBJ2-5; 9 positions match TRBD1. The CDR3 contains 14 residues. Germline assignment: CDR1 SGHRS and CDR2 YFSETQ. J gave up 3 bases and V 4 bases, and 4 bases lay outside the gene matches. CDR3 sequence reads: CASSLRDREETQYF. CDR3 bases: TGCGCCAGCAGCCTCCGGGACAGGGAAGAGACCCAGTACTTC. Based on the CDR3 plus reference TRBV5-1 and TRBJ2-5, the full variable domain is KAGVTQTPRYLIKTRGQQVTLSCSPISGHRSVSWYQQTPGQGLQFLFEYFSETQRNKGNFPGRFSGRQFSNSRSEMNVSTLELGDSALYLCASSLRDREETQYFGPGTRLLVL.

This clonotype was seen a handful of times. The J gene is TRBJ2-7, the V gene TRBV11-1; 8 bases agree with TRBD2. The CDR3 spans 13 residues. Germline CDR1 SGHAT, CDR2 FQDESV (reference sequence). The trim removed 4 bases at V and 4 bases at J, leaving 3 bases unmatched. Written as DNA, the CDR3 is TGTGCCAGCAGCTGGCGGGGGGATTACGAGCAGTACTTC. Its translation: CASSWRGDYEQYF.

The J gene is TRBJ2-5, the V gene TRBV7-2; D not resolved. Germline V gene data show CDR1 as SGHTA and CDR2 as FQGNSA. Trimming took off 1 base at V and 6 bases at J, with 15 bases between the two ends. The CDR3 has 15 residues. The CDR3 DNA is TGTGCCAGCAGCTTAGGCCTCCACCTAGGGAAGACCCAGTACTTC. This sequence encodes CASSLGLHLGKTQYF.